The 21 T cell receptor beta chains reported below all come from one sample, sequenced in a study of technical replicates of blood from a handful of donors. Here immunoSEQ multiplex PCR was the method, and the copy in TCRdb shows in-frame clones only, minus some. The sample shows approximately 75,000 clones, around 97% of them seen only once. Sequencing input: T cells isolated from PBMCs. Every receptor here comes from a human donor in good health.

The rearrangement links TRBV6-1 to TRBJ2-7; maybe TRBD1 (7 bases). CDR3 length equals 16 residues. CDR1 MNHNS and CDR2 SASEGT come from the germline V gene. Trimming took 0 bases from V and 4 from J, leaving 16 bases between them. CDR3 protein: CASSEAWAGGIYEQYF. The CDR3 DNA reads as TGTGCCAGCAGTGAAGCGTGGGCAGGGGGGATATACGAGCAGTACTTC.

The chain has TRBV15 and TRBJ2-6; D possibly corresponds to TRBD2 (6 bases). This CDR3 spans 16 amino acids. In germline, CDR1 is LNHNV, CDR2 YYDKDF (reference sequence). V was cut by 0 bases and J by 2 bases, with 8 bases left in between. The DNA of the CDR3 is TGTGCCACCAGCAGAGAGCGGGGTCCTGGGGCCAACGTCCTGACTTTC. Protein product: CATSRERGPGANVLTF.

The V gene is TRBV5-1, the J gene TRBJ2-1; D unclear. CDR3 length: 12 amino acids. Germline assignment: CDR1 SGHRS and CDR2 YFSETQ. V was trimmed by 4 bases and J by 4 bases, leaving 6 bases between them. Here the CDR3 reads CASSPFYNEQFF. In DNA form, the CDR3 reads TGCGCCAGCAGCCCCTTTTACAATGAGCAGTTCTTC.

V usage is TRBV6-5 and J usage is TRBJ2-7; 10 bases align to TRBD1. The CDR3 is made up of 15 amino acids. V lost 6 bases, J lost 5 bases, and 10 bases stayed unmatched. Per the germline V gene, CDR1 is MNHEY and CDR2 is SVGAGI. The CDR3 sequence: CASRDPGQGMDEQYF. The CDR3 region has the DNA TGTGCCAGCAGAGATCCGGGACAGGGGATGGACGAGCAGTACTTC.

V usage is TRBV11-2 and J usage is TRBJ2-1, with 10 positions matching TRBD2. V was pared by 2 bases and J by 10 bases, with 8 bases of the junction left unmatched. The CDR3 extends over 15 amino acids. Germline V gene data show CDR1 as SGHAT and CDR2 as FQNNGV. CDR3 loop: CASSLQAGGPEEQFF. As DNA, the CDR3 is TGTGCCAGCAGCTTACAAGCGGGAGGGCCAGAAGAGCAGTTCTTC.

The V gene is TRBV27, the J gene TRBJ1-1, with no clear D. Trimming removed 8 bases at V and 3 bases at J, with 19 bases between. This CDR3 is 15 amino acids long. Per the germline V gene, CDR1 is MNHEY and CDR2 is SMNVEV (reference sequence). CDR3 DNA sequence: TGTGCCAGCGGATTCAAGGAGAACACCGACACTGAAGCTTTCTTT. Residues: CASGFKENTDTEAFF.

A word on this clone: At one boundary the junction diverges from the germline segment, which might be a read error. The chain has TRBV7-9 and TRBJ2-7, with a possible D match to TRBD1 (5 bases). Germline CDR1 is SEHNR and CDR2 is FQNEAQ (reference sequence). The CDR3 has 12 residues. CDR3 loop: CASSATPGIPLF. Here the CDR3 DNA reads TGTGCCAGCAGCGCGACTCCAGGGATTCCCCTCTTC.

The V and J genes are TRBV5-8 and TRBJ1-5; D is unclear. Per the germline V gene, CDR1 is SGHTS and CDR2 is YDEGEE. The CDR3 has 15 amino acids. Deletions cut 6 bases from V and 0 bases from J, with 13 bases between. CDR3: CASTLFRGSNQPQHF. CDR3 bases: TGTGCCAGCACCCTGTTTCGGGGTAGCAATCAGCCCCAGCATTTT.

The chain couples TRBV6-5 to TRBJ2-3; 7 nucleotides line up with TRBD2. Germline-derived CDR1 and CDR2 are MNHEY and SVGAGI. CDR3 length: 13 amino acids. The trim removed 8 bases at V and 4 bases at J, leaving 6 bases unmatched. This CDR3 is CASWGGPSDTQYF. CDR3 coding DNA: TGTGCCAGCTGGGGAGGGCCCTCAGATACGCAGTATTTT.

CDR3 protein: CASSLWQTAYEQYF. DNA for the CDR3: TGTGCCAGCAGCTTGTGGCAAACCGCCTACGAGCAGTACTTC. This chain joins TRBV5-6 and TRBJ2-7; the D is unclear. CDR1 and CDR2 from the germline V gene are SGHDT and YYEEEE. There are 14 residues in the CDR3. Trimming took off 1 base at V and 2 bases at J, with 10 bases between the two ends.

J is TRBJ1-2 and V is TRBV19; 9 positions agree with TRBD1. Germline V gene sequence: CDR1 LNHDA, CDR2 SQIVND (reference sequence). After removal of 5 bases from V and 2 bases from J, the junction contained 3 bases not matched to a gene. CDR3 length: 14 residues. Written as DNA, the CDR3 is TGTGCCAGTAGTGGGACAGGGAAAAACTATGGCTACACCTTC. Protein: CASSGTGKNYGYTF.

V is TRBV11-2 and J is TRBJ2-7, with TRBD2 matching 8 bases. With 5 bases clipped from V and 2 bases from J, the junction kept 14 bases outside the gene matches. Germline-derived CDR1 and CDR2 are SGHAT and FQNNGV. The CDR3 consists of 17 residues. The CDR3 nucleotides are TGTGCCAGCAGCCAGAGGGGAAAGACTAGCGTAGCCTACGAGCAGTACTTC. It encodes CASSQRGKTSVAYEQYF.

This clone occurred once. This rearrangement joins TRBV5-4 to TRBJ2-7; tentatively, D is TRBD2 (6 bases). CDR1 is SGHNT, CDR2 YYREEE, per germline (reference sequence). Trimming removed 3 bases from V and 3 bases from J, with 19 bases in between. CDR3 length equals 16 residues. CDR3 coding DNA: TGTGCCAGCAGCTCGGGCGGAAGGCGGGACCTCTACGAGCAGTACTTC. Its protein product is CASSSGGRRDLYEQYF. Based on the CDR3 plus reference TRBV5-4 and TRBJ2-7, the full variable domain is ETGVTQSPTHLIKTRGQQVTLRCSSQSGHNTVSWYQQALGQGPQFIFQYYREEENGRGNFPPRFSGLQFPNYSSELNVNALELDDSALYLCASSSGGRRDLYEQYFGPGTRLTVT.

The V call is TRBV29-1, the J call TRBJ1-4, with unresolved D. This CDR3 comprises 11 residues. V was shortened by 6 bases and J by 7 bases, with 9 bases between the two germline ends. Germline lookup yields CDR1 SQVTM and CDR2 ANQGSEA. The chain's CDR3 is CSVGLSEKLFF. CDR3 in DNA: TGCAGCGTCGGTCTTAGTGAAAAACTGTTTTTT. The full variable domain, rest sourced from reference TRBV29-1 and TRBJ1-4, is SAVISQKPSRDICQRGTSLTIQCQVDSQVTMMFWYRQQPGQSLTLIATANQGSEATYESGFVIDKFPISRPNLTFSTLTVSNMSPEDSSIYLCSVGLSEKLFFGSGTQLSVL.

This sequence joins TRBV7-3 and TRBJ1-1; tentatively, D is TRBD1 (5 bases). This CDR3 is 14 amino acids long. Deletions cut 5 bases from V and 1 base from J, with 11 bases between. CDR1 is SGHTA, CDR2 FQGTGA, per germline. CDR3 sequence: CASSAGRQNTEAFF. In DNA form, the CDR3 reads TGTGCCAGCAGCGCGGGACGCCAGAACACTGAAGCTTTCTTT.

This rearrangement joins TRBV6-5 to TRBJ2-7; D remains ambiguous. CDR3 length: 13 amino acids. CDR1 and CDR2 (germline): MNHEY, SVGAGI. Deletions cut 0 bases from V and 5 bases from J, with 8 bases between. The CDR3 region is CASSYSSFNEQYF. CDR3 DNA sequence: TGTGCCAGCAGTTACTCGAGCTTCAACGAGCAGTACTTC.

The V and J genes are TRBV27 and TRBJ1-1; D uncertain. CDR1 is MNHEY and CDR2 is SMNVEV in the germline V gene (reference sequence). Trimming took off 7 bases at V and 4 bases at J, with 22 bases between the two ends. This CDR3 has 16 amino acids. The CDR3 sequence is CASNSASLSLGTEAFF. DNA of the CDR3: TGTGCCAGCAATTCAGCTAGTCTTTCTCTGGGCACTGAAGCTTTCTTT.

Details on this clone: The junction and the germline gene differ at one end; a read error may be behind it. The CDR3 here is CSVEGFSIAETQYF. The CDR3 bases are TGCAGCGTGGAAGGGTTTTCAATCGCGGAGACCCAGTACTTC. The chain carries TRBV29-1 and TRBJ2-5; no clear D. Germline V gene sequence: CDR1 SQVTM, CDR2 ANQGSEA. This CDR3 is built from 14 residues.

The V call is TRBV27, the J call TRBJ2-3, with 9 bases fitting TRBD1. The V gene end was trimmed by 5 bases and the J gene end by 4 bases; junction bases not matched to a gene: 4. Germline V gene sequence: CDR1 MNHEY, CDR2 SMNVEV (reference sequence). This CDR3 spans 14 amino acids. This CDR3 is CASSITGGSDTQYF. CDR3 coding DNA: TGTGCCAGCAGTATAACAGGGGGCTCAGATACGCAGTATTTT.

This chain links TRBV2 with TRBJ1-1, with a possible D match to TRBD1 (6 bases). From germline, CDR1 is SNHLY and CDR2 FYNNEI. Trimming left V 1 base short and J 12 bases short, with 21 bases between. This CDR3 spans 15 amino acids. The CDR3 reads CASSEVIGGYPETFF. The CDR3, as DNA: TGTGCCAGCAGTGAAGTGATAGGGGGATACCCCGAGACTTTCTTT.

Here the CDR3 reads CASSLYGNSNQPQHF. In nucleotides, the CDR3 is TGTGCCAGCAGCTTATACGGTAATAGCAATCAGCCCCAGCATTTT. This rearrangement joins TRBV5-8 to TRBJ1-5; D gene ambiguous. Trimming took off 2 bases at V and 0 bases at J, with 9 bases between the two ends. CDR1 and CDR2 (germline): SGHTS, YDEGEE. The CDR3 length is 15 residues.